The 18 T cell receptor beta chains below come from one sample, sequenced in a study of beta chain features in type 1 diabetes. Expressed TCRB transcripts were sequenced after all isolated RNA was converted to cDNA. Assay: immunoSEQ multiplex PCR; the TCRdb copy retains only in-frame clones and omits some. The sample records around 330,000 clones, 11% being singletons. Specimen: naive CD4+ T cells from blood. These receptors all come from a woman under 40 in good health.

The rearrangement links TRBV7-2 to TRBJ2-7, with 11 positions matching TRBD2. The V gene end was trimmed by 1 base and the J gene end by 0 bases; junction bases not matched to a gene: 8. From germline, CDR1 is SGHTA and CDR2 FQGNSA. This CDR3 is built from 18 residues. CDR3 protein: CASSLEGLAEGSSYEQYF. The CDR3 coding sequence is TGTGCCAGCAGCTTAGAGGGACTAGCGGAGGGAAGCTCCTACGAGCAGTACTTC.

This clone was seen a handful of times. This sequence joins TRBV28 and TRBJ2-1, with 8 bases aligning to TRBD2. V was clipped by 4 bases and J by 6 bases; unmatched bases: 2. This CDR3 region has 13 residues. Looked up from germline, CDR1 is MDHEN and CDR2 is SYDVKM. The CDR3 DNA reads as TGTGCCAGCAGTTCGGGAGGGAGCAATGAGCAGTTCTTC. This gives the protein CASSSGGSNEQFF. Using reference TRBV28 and TRBJ2-1 for the parts outside the CDR3, the full variable domain is DVKVTQSSRYLVKRTGEKVFLECVQDMDHENMFWYRQDPGLGLRLIYFSYDVKMKEKGDIPEGYSVSREKKERFSLILESASTNQTSMYLCASSSGGSNEQFFGPGTRLTVL.

The chain has TRBV11-2 and TRBJ2-1; 9 bases fit TRBD2. Unmatched junction bases numbered 1, after V lost 2 bases and J lost 2 bases. The CDR3 totals 15 residues. Germline lookup yields CDR1 SGHAT and CDR2 FQNNGV. This chain's CDR3 is CASSLLAGPYNEQFF. CDR3 in DNA: TGTGCCAGCAGCTTACTAGCGGGGCCCTACAATGAGCAGTTCTTC. The full variable domain, with the rest looked up from reference TRBV11-2 and TRBJ2-1, is EAGVAQSPRYKIIEKRQSVAFWCNPISGHATLYWYQQILGQGPKLLIQFQNNGVVDDSQLPKDRFSAERLKGVDSTLKIQPAKLEDSAVYLCASSLLAGPYNEQFFGPGTRLTVL.

This clone was observed a few times. V gene TRBV28 combines with J gene TRBJ2-1; 12 bases are a match to TRBD2. The CDR3 sequence is 16 residues long. Per germline, CDR1 MDHEN and CDR2 SYDVKM. V was pared by 6 bases and J by 4 bases, with 7 bases of the junction left unmatched. The CDR3 loop is CASSPPTSGSYNEQFF. Here the CDR3 DNA reads TGTGCCAGCAGCCCCCCGACTAGCGGGAGTTACAATGAGCAGTTCTTC.

There are a few counts of this clone. This rearrangement joins TRBV15 to TRBJ2-6; D gene uncertain. Germline V gene data show CDR1 as LNHNV and CDR2 as YYDKDF (reference sequence). V gave up 1 base and J gave up 0 bases, with 10 bases separating them. The CDR3 consists of 17 residues. CDR3 sequence: CATSRVQIYSGANVLTF. The CDR3 DNA sequence: TGTGCCACCAGCAGAGTCCAGATATACTCTGGGGCCAACGTCCTGACTTTC. Combining the CDR3 with reference TRBV15 and TRBJ2-6 gives the whole variable domain DAMVIQNPRYQVTQFGKPVTLSCSQTLNHNVMYWYQQKSSQAPKLLFHYYDKDFNNEADTPDNFQSRRPNTSFCFLDIRSPGLGDTAMYLCATSRVQIYSGANVLTFGAGSRLTVL.

This clone was observed a handful of times. The chain employs TRBV9 and TRBJ2-2, with D possibly being TRBD2 (5 bases). Germline values: CDR1 SGDLS, CDR2 YYNGEE. V was clipped by 0 bases and J by 4 bases, with 7 bases between them. This CDR3 has 14 residues. CDR3 coding DNA: TGTGCCAGCAGCGTAGATGGGAGCACCGGGGAGCTGTTTTTT. Amino acid sequence: CASSVDGSTGELFF. The full variable domain, with the rest looked up from reference TRBV9 and TRBJ2-2, is DSGVTQTPKHLITATGQRVTLRCSPRSGDLSVYWYQQSLDQGLQFLIQYYNGEERAKGNILERFSAQQFPDLHSELNLSSLELGDSALYFCASSVDGSTGELFFGEGSRLTVL.

This clone was counted only a few times. The rearrangement joins TRBV30 to TRBJ2-3; D gene unclear. The CDR3 contains 11 residues. The germline gives CDR1 GTSNPN, CDR2 SVGIG (reference sequence). Trimming removed 3 bases from V and 6 bases from J, with 7 bases in between. The CDR3 spells CAWSPVDTQYF. DNA for the CDR3: TGTGCCTGGAGCCCGGTGGATACGCAGTATTTT.

This chain joins TRBV7-3 and TRBJ1-1, with 10 positions matching TRBD1. This CDR3 region has 15 residues. Trimming at V came to 5 bases and at J to 4 bases, leaving 7 bases not matched to a gene. Per germline, CDR1 SGHTA and CDR2 FQGTGA. CDR3 sequence (DNA): TGTGCCAGCAGCGCCCGGGACAGGGGAGGCACTGAAGCTTTCTTT. Its translation: CASSARDRGGTEAFF.

The chain joins TRBV7-9 to TRBJ2-3; 15 nucleotides agree with TRBD2. The CDR3 totals 16 residues. The germline V gene encodes CDR1 SEHNR and CDR2 FQNEAQ (reference sequence). J was trimmed by 4 bases and V by 6 bases; bases with no gene match: 5. The CDR3, as DNA: TGTGCCAGCAGTTCGGGACTAGCGGGAGGCTCAGATACGCAGTATTTT. It is translated as CASSSGLAGGSDTQYF.

V gene TRBV19 combines with J gene TRBJ1-5; no reliable D call. Trimming pared 9 bases from V and 3 bases from J, leaving 24 bases between. The CDR3 totals 17 residues. Germline V gives CDR1 LNHDA, CDR2 SQIVND (reference sequence). CDR3 sequence reads: CASPSPKLGNHNQPQHF. The CDR3 DNA reads as TGTGCCAGCCCTTCGCCAAAATTGGGCAACCACAATCAGCCCCAGCATTTT.

The chain is built from TRBV18 and TRBJ1-4, with D perhaps matching TRBD1 (5 bases). This CDR3 spans 15 amino acids. Germline CDR1 reads KGHSH; CDR2 reads LQKENI. Between the trimmed V and J ends, which lost 0 bases and 7 bases, there was a span of 12 bases. The CDR3 DNA sequence: TGTGCCAGCTCACCACCTGGGCAGGGCTTTGAAAAACTGTTTTTT. Amino acid sequence: CASSPPGQGFEKLFF.

In this sample, this clone turned up a few times. The chain is built from TRBV18 and TRBJ2-1; 9 bases fit TRBD2. V lost 2 bases, J lost 0 bases, and 5 bases stayed unmatched. The CDR3 runs 17 residues. Germline values: CDR1 KGHSH, CDR2 LQKENI. CDR3 coding DNA: TGTGCCAGCTCACCAGAACTAGCGGGCCTCTCCTACAATGAGCAGTTCTTC. Amino acid sequence: CASSPELAGLSYNEQFF.

The V gene is TRBV29-1, the J gene TRBJ2-4; a weak D match, TRBD1 (7 bases). Germline CDR1 reads SQVTM; CDR2 reads ANQGSEA. Trimming took 3 bases from V and 2 from J, leaving 17 bases between them. This CDR3 spans 16 amino acids. DNA for the CDR3: TGCAGCGTTGACCCGGGGCAGGGGGGCACCAAAAACATTCAGTACTTC. Translation: CSVDPGQGGTKNIQYF.

This chain joins TRBV27 and TRBJ1-3, with D unresolved. The CDR3 runs 13 residues. The germline gives CDR1 MNHEY, CDR2 SMNVEV (reference sequence). V was clipped by 5 bases and J by 0 bases, with 5 bases between them. The CDR3 DNA reads TGTGCCAGCAGTCCCCTCTCTGGAAACACCATATATTTT. Encoded protein: CASSPLSGNTIYF.

The DNA for the CDR3 is TGTGCCAGCTCACCGGGGAGCAGGGAGACCCAGTACTTC. Translation gives CASSPGSRETQYF. The J gene is TRBJ2-5, the V gene TRBV18, with D perhaps matching TRBD2 (5 bases). There are 13 residues in the CDR3. Trimming stripped 3 bases from V and 5 bases from J, with 10 bases between. Germline assignment: CDR1 KGHSH and CDR2 LQKENI.

This clone was counted only a few times. The J gene is TRBJ2-5, the V gene TRBV30, with 7 bases lining up with TRBD1. V shed 5 bases, J shed 2 bases, and the junction held 8 bases outside the gene matches. Looked up from germline, CDR1 is GTSNPN and CDR2 is SVGIG (reference sequence). The CDR3 extends over 14 amino acids. The chain's CDR3 is CAWGPRDRQETQYF. CDR3 DNA: TGTGCCTGGGGGCCGAGGGACAGACAAGAGACCCAGTACTTC.

The chain is built from TRBV30 and TRBJ2-7; the match to TRBD2 covers 11 bases. V gave up 4 bases and J gave up 3 bases; unmatched junction bases: 8. Germline-derived CDR1 and CDR2 are GTSNPN and SVGIG (reference sequence). CDR3 length: 15 amino acids. CDR3 DNA: TGTGCCTGGAACTACGCTAGCGGGAGGAGCTACGAGCAGTACTTC. Amino acids: CAWNYASGRSYEQYF.

CDR3 amino acids: CSVEVQAYEKLFF. CDR3 bases: TGCAGCGTTGAGGTTCAGGCTTATGAAAAACTGTTTTTT. The rearrangement joins TRBV29-1 to TRBJ1-4; D is unclear. Germline CDR1 is SQVTM and CDR2 is ANQGSEA. This CDR3 region has 13 residues. Trimming left V 3 bases short and J 6 bases short, with 11 bases between.